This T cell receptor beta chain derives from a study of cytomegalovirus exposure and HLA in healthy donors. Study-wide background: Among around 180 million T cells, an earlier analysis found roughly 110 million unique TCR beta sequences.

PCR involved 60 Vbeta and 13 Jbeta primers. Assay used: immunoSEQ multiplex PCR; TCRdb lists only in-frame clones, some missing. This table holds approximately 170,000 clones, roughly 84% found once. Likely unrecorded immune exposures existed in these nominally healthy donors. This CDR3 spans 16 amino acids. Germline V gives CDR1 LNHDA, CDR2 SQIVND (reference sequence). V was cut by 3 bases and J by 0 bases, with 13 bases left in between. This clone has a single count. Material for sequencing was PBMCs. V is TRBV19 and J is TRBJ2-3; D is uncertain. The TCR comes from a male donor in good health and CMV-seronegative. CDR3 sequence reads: CASSIVQAISTDTQYF. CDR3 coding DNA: TGTGCCAGTAGTATCGTCCAGGCCATTAGCACAGATACGCAGTATTTT.